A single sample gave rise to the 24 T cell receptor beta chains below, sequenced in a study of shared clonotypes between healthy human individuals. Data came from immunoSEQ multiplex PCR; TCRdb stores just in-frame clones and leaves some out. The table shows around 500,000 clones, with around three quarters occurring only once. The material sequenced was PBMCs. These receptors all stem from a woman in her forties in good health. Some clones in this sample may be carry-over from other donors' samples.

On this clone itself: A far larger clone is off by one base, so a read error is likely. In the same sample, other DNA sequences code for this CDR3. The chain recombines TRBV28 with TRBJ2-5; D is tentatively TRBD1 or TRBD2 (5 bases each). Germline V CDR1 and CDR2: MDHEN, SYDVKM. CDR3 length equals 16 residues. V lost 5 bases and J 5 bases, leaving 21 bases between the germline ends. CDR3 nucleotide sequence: TGTGCCAGCAGTGTCAGTGTTGGGGAGTGGGGGGAGACCCAGTACTTC. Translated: CASSVSVGEWGETQYF.

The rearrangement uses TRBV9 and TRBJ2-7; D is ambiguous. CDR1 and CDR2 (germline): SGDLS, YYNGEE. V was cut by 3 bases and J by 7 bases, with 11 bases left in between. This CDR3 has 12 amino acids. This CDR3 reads CASSGTEKEQYF. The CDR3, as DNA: TGTGCCAGCAGCGGGACGGAGAAGGAGCAGTACTTC.

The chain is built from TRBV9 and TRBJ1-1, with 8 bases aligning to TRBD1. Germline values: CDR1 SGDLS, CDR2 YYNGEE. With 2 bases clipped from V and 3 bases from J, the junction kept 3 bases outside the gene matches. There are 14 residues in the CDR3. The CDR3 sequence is CASSVSTGDTEAFF. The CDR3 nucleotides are TGTGCCAGCAGCGTGTCGACAGGGGACACTGAAGCTTTCTTT.

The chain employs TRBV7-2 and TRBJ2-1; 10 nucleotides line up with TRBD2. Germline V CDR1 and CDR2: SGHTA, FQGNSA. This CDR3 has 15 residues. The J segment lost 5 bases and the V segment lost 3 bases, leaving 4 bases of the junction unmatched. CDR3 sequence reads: CASSFRLAGNNEQFF. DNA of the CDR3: TGTGCCAGCAGCTTTCGACTAGCGGGCAACAATGAGCAGTTCTTC.

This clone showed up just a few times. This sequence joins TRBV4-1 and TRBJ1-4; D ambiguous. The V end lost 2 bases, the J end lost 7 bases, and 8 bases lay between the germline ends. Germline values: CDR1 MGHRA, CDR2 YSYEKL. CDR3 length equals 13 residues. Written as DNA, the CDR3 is TGCGCCAGCAGCCAAAGTCCGGCTGAAAAACTGTTTTTT. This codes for CASSQSPAEKLFF.

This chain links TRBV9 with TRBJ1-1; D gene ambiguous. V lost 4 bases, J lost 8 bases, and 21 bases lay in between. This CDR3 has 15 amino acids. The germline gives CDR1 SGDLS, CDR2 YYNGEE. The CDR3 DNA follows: TGTGCCAGCAGCCCTCGGGTAGGACGGGTCGGCGAAGCTTTCTTT. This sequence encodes CASSPRVGRVGEAFF.

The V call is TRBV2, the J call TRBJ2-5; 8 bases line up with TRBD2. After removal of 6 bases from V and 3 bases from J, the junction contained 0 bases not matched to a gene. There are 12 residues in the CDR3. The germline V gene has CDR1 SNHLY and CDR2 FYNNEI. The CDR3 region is CASRRGEETQYF. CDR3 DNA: TGTGCCAGCAGGCGGGGGGAAGAGACCCAGTACTTC. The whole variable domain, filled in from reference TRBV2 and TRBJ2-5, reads EPEVTQTPSHQVTQMGQEVILRCVPISNHLYFYWYRQILGQKVEFLVSFYNNEISEKSEIFDDQFSVERPDGSNFTLKIRSTKLEDSAMYFCASRRGEETQYFGPGTRLLVL.

The DNA for the CDR3 is TGTGCCAGTAGTACCCAGGGACAGGGGGCTTACGAGCAGTACTTC. It is translated as CASSTQGQGAYEQYF. V and J are TRBV19 and TRBJ2-7; TRBD1 aligns across 12 bases. With V trimmed by 4 bases and J by 4 bases, 5 bases remained unmatched. Germline values: CDR1 LNHDA, CDR2 SQIVND (reference sequence). This CDR3 region has 15 residues.

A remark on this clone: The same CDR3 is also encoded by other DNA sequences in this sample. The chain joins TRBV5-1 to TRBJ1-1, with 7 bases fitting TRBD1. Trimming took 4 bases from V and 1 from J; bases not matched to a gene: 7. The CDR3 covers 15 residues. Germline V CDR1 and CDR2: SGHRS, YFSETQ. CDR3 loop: CASSATGVANTEAFF. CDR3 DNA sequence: TGCGCCAGCAGCGCTACAGGGGTCGCGAACACTGAAGCTTTCTTT.

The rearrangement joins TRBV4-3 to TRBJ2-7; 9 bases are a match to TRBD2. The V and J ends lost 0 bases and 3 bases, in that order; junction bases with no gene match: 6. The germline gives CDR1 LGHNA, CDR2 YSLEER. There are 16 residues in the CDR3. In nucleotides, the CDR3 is TGCGCCAGCAGCCAAGATAGGGCTAGCGGGGTCTACGAGCAGTACTTC. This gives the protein CASSQDRASGVYEQYF.

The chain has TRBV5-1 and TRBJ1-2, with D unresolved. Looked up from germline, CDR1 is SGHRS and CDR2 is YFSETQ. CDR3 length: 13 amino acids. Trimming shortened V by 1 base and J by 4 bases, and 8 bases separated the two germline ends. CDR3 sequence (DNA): TGCGCCAGCAGCTTGAGTCAAGGCTATGGCTACACCTTC. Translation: CASSLSQGYGYTF.

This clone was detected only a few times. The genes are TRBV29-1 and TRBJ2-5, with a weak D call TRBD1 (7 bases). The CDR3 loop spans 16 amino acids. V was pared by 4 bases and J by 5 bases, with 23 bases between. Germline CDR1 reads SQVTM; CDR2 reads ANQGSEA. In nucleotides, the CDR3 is TGCAGCGTTGCTATGCGGCAGGGGGGTGTGGAGGAGACCCAGTACTTC. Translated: CSVAMRQGGVEETQYF.

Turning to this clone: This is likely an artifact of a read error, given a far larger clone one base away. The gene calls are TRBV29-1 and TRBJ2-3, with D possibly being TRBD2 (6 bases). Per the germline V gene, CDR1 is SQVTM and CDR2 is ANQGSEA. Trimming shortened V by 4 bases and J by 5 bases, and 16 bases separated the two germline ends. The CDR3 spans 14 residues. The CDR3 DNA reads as TGCAGCGTTGGAGCGGGTACAGCCATAGATACGCAGTATTTT. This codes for CSVGAGTAIDTQYF.

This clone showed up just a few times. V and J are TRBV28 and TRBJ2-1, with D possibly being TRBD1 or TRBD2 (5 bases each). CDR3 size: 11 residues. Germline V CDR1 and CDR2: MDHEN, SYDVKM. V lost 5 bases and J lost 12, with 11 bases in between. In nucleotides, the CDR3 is TGTGCCAGCAGTCGAGGGACCCGGCAGTTCTTC. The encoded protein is CASSRGTRQFF. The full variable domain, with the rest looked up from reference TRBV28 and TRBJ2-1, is DVKVTQSSRYLVKRTGEKVFLECVQDMDHENMFWYRQDPGLGLRLIYFSYDVKMKEKGDIPEGYSVSREKKERFSLILESASTNQTSMYLCASSRGTRQFFGPGTRLTVL.

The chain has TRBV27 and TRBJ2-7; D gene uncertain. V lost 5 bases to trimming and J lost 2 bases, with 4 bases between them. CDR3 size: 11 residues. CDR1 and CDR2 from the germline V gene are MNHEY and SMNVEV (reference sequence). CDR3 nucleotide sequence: TGTGCCAGCAGTGGAGCCTACGAGCAGTACTTC. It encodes CASSGAYEQYF.

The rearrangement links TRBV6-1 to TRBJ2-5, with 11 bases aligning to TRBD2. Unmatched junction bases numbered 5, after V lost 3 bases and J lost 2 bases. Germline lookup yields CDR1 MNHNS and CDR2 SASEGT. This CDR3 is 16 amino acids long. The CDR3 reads CASSDFRTSGQETQYF. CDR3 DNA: TGTGCCAGCAGTGACTTTCGGACTAGCGGGCAAGAGACCCAGTACTTC.

CDR3 bases: TGTGCCAGCAGTGTAGGGCCTCTAAATCAGCCCCAGCATTTT. Protein sequence: CASSVGPLNQPQHF. J is TRBJ1-5 and V is TRBV2; D uncertain. This CDR3 comprises 14 residues. Trimming took 4 bases from V and 4 from J, leaving 11 bases between them. Germline V gives CDR1 SNHLY, CDR2 FYNNEI.

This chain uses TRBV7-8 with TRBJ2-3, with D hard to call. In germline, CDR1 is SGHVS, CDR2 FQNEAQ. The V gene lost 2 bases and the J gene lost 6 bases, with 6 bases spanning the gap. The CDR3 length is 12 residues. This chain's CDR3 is CASSLSMDTQYF. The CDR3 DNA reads TGTGCCAGCAGCTTATCAATGGATACGCAGTATTTT.

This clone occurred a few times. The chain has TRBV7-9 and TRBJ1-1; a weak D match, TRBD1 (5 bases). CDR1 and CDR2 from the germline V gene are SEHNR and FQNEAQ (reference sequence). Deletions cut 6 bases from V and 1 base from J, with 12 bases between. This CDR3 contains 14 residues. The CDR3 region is CASRPGLENTEAFF. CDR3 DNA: TGTGCCAGCAGGCCGGGACTGGAGAACACTGAAGCTTTCTTT.

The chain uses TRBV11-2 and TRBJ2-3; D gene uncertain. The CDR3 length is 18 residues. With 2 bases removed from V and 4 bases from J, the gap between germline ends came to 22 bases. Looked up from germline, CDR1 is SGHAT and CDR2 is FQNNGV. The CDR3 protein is CASSLNVPLRFAPDTQYF. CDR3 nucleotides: TGTGCCAGCAGCTTAAATGTTCCGCTCAGGTTTGCCCCAGATACGCAGTATTTT.

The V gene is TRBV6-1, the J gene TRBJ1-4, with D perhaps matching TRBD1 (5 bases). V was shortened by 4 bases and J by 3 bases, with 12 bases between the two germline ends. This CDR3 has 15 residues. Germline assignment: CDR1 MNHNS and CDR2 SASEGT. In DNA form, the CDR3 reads TGTGCCAGCAGTGCCAGGGTCGACGCTAATGAAAAACTGTTTTTT. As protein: CASSARVDANEKLFF.

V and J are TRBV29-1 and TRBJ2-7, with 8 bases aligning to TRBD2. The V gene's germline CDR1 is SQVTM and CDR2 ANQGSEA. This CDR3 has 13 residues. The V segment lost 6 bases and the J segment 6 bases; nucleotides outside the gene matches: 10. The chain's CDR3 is CSVRTSLGGEQYF. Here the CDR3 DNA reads TGCAGCGTGAGGACTAGCCTTGGCGGCGAGCAGTACTTC.

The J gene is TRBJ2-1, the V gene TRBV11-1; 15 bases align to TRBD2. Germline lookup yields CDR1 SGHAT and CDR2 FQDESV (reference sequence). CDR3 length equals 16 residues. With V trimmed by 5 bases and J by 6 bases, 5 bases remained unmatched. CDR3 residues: CASSLSGLAGGNEQFF. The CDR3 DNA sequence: TGTGCCAGCAGCCTCTCGGGACTAGCGGGAGGCAATGAGCAGTTCTTC.

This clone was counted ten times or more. The chain's CDR3 is CASSEEMVSSYNEQFF. CDR3 sequence (DNA): TGTGCCAGCAGCGAGGAGATGGTGAGCTCCTACAATGAGCAGTTCTTC. The chain carries TRBV11-3 and TRBJ2-1; D remains ambiguous. From germline, CDR1 is SGHNT and CDR2 YENEEA. The CDR3 covers 16 residues. Trimming removed 5 bases at V and 0 bases at J, with 14 bases between.